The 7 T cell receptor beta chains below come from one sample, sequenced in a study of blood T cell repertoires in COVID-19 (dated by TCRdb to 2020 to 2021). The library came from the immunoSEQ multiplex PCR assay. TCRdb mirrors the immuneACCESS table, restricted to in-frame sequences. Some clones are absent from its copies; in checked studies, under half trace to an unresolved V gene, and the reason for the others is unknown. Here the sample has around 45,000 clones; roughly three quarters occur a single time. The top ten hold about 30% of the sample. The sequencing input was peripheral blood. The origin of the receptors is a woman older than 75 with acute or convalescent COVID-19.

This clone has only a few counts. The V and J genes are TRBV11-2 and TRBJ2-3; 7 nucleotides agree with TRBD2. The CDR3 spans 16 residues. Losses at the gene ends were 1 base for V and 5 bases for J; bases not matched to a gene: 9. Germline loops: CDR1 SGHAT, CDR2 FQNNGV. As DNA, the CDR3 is TGTGCCAGCAGCTTAGGTCACGGGAGGCAGTTAGATACGCAGTATTTT. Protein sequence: CASSLGHGRQLDTQYF. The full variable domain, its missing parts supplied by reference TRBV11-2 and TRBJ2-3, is EAGVAQSPRYKIIEKRQSVAFWCNPISGHATLYWYQQILGQGPKLLIQFQNNGVVDDSQLPKDRFSAERLKGVDSTLKIQPAKLEDSAVYLCASSLGHGRQLDTQYFGPGTRLTVL.

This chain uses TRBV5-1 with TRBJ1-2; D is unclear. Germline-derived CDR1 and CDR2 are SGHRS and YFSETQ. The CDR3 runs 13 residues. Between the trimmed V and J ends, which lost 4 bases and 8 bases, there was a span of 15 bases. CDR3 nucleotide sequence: TGCGCCAGCAGCCCACAAATTCAGGAAGGCTACACCTTC. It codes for CASSPQIQEGYTF.

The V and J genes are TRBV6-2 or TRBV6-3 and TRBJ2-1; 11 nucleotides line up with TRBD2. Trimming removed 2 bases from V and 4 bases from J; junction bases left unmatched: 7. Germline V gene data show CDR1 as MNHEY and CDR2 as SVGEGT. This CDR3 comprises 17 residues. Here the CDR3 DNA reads TGTGCCAGCAGTTACGGGCTAGCGGGAGGCCAATACAATGAGCAGTTCTTC. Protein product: CASSYGLAGGQYNEQFF.

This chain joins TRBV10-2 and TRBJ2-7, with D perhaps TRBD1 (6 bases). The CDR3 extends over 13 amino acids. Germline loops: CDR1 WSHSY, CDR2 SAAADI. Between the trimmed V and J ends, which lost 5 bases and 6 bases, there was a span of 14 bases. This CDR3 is CASSTGMLLEQYF. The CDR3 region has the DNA TGCGCCAGCAGTACAGGGATGCTACTCGAGCAGTACTTC.

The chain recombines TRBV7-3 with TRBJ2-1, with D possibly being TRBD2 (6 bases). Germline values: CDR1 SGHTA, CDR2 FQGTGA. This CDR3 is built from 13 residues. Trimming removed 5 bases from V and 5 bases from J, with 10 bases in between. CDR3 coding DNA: TGTGCCAGCAGCCCCCGGACTAACAATGAGCAGTTCTTC. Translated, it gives CASSPRTNNEQFF.

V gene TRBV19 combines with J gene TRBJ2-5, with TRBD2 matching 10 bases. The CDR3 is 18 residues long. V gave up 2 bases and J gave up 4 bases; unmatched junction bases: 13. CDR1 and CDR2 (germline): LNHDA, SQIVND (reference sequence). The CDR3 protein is CASSIIEGGLAGAETQYF. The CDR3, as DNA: TGTGCCAGTAGTATAATAGAAGGAGGGCTAGCGGGAGCAGAGACCCAGTACTTC.

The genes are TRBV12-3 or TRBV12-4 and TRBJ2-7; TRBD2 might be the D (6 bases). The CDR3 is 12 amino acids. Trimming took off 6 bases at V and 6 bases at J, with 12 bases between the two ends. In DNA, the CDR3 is TGTGCCAGCAGCTCGGGGGTCACCGAGCAGTACTTC. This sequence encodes CASSSGVTEQYF.